Each of the 18 T cell receptor beta chains below was sequenced from the same sample in a study of blood T cell repertoires in COVID-19. Clones were sequenced by immunoSEQ multiplex PCR, and TCRdb holds only the in-frame ones, with some missing. The sample lists some 65,000 clones; roughly 75% were seen once. Sequencing was carried out using peripheral blood. These receptor sequences come from a human donor in a cohort sampled during active COVID-19.

The table lists this clone with a count of one. This CDR3 is CASSPLVVSGARKVSGANVLTF. The CDR3, as DNA: TGTGCCAGCTCACCATTGGTAGTATCAGGGGCGCGAAAGGTTTCTGGGGCCAACGTCCTGACTTTC. The chain is built from TRBV18 and TRBJ2-6; a weak D match, TRBD1 (6 bases). Germline CDR1 is KGHSH and CDR2 is LQKENI. The CDR3 sequence is 22 residues long. Trimming stripped 2 bases from V and 1 base from J, with 27 bases between.

In its sample, this clone was seen once. This chain links TRBV28 with TRBJ1-5, with 9 bases fitting TRBD1. In germline, CDR1 is MDHEN, CDR2 SYDVKM. V dropped 6 bases and J dropped 6; count of bases not matched to a gene: 6. There are 14 residues in the CDR3. DNA for the CDR3: TGTGCCAGCAGACAACAGGGGGCCGGTCAGCCCCAGCATTTT. The encoded protein is CASRQQGAGQPQHF.

The V call is TRBV4-3, the J call TRBJ2-7, with D maybe TRBD2 (5 bases). Germline V gives CDR1 LGHNA, CDR2 YSLEER. The CDR3 is made up of 15 amino acids. Trimming took 2 bases from V and 6 from J, leaving 17 bases between them. CDR3 in DNA: TGCGCCAGCAGCCAATCCGTCCGGGGTGCGGGCGAGCAGTACTTC. Translated: CASSQSVRGAGEQYF.

The CDR3 here is CASSLYYRSSYEQYF. DNA for the CDR3: TGTGCCAGCAGCTTGTACTACAGGTCTTCCTACGAGCAGTACTTC. V is TRBV7-2 and J is TRBJ2-7; tentative D call: TRBD1 (5 bases). This CDR3 is built from 15 residues. The ends were cut back, 3 bases at V and 1 base at J, with 13 bases in the middle. From germline, CDR1 is SGHTA and CDR2 FQGNSA.

The CDR3 region is CASSGEGGQYEQYF. Written as DNA, the CDR3 is TGTGCCAGCAGCGGAGAGGGGGGACAGTACGAGCAGTACTTC. The J gene is TRBJ2-7, the V gene TRBV9; tentatively, D is TRBD1 (7 bases). Trimming took off 3 bases at V and 4 bases at J, with 14 bases between the two ends. The CDR3 sequence is 14 residues long. The germline V gene encodes CDR1 SGDLS and CDR2 YYNGEE.

A note on this clone: In the same sample, other DNA sequences code for this CDR3. The V and J genes are TRBV19 and TRBJ1-5; D gene uncertain. This CDR3 region has 12 residues. Germline CDR1 and CDR2: LNHDA and SQIVND (reference sequence). V lost 5 bases, J lost 5 bases, and 7 bases lay in between. CDR3 DNA: TGTGCCAGTAGTTCACATTATCAGCCCCAGCATTTT. This translates into CASSSHYQPQHF.

The chain uses TRBV19 and TRBJ1-1; D gene unclear. The V end lost 2 bases, the J end lost 12 bases, and 13 bases lay between the germline ends. Germline CDR1 LNHDA, CDR2 SQIVND (reference sequence). CDR3 size: 12 residues. The CDR3 DNA is TGTGCCAGTAGTATAAGAAGCGGAATGACTTTCTTT. Protein: CASSIRSGMTFF. Full variable domain (outside the CDR3, taken from reference TRBV19 and TRBJ1-1): DGGITQSPKYLFRKEGQNVTLSCEQNLNHDAMYWYRQDPGQGLRLIYYSQIVNDFQKGDIAEGYSVSREKKESFPLTVTSAQKNPTAFYLCASSIRSGMTFFGQGTRLTVV.

This rearrangement joins TRBV19 to TRBJ1-1, with 7 bases that match TRBD1. The CDR3 is made up of 15 amino acids. In germline, CDR1 is LNHDA, CDR2 SQIVND (reference sequence). V shed 7 bases, J shed 0 bases, and the junction held 8 bases outside the gene matches. CDR3: CASTPSRGLNTEAFF. The CDR3 DNA is TGTGCCAGTACCCCCTCTAGGGGGCTGAACACTGAAGCTTTCTTT.

This clone was detected only a few times. The same CDR3 can be traced to other DNA sequences in this sample. The chain combines TRBV6-2 or TRBV6-3 with TRBJ1-1; D possibly corresponds to TRBD1 (5 bases). The CDR3 runs to 14 residues. The germline V and J ends were trimmed by 0 bases and 4 bases, with 9 bases remaining between them. CDR1 MNHEY and CDR2 SVGEGT come from the germline V gene. DNA of the CDR3: TGTGCCAGCAGTTACTCTCAGGGTGGCACTGAAGCTTTCTTT. Translated: CASSYSQGGTEAFF.

With respect to this clone: Other nucleotide sequences in the sample specify the same CDR3. The chain employs TRBV18 and TRBJ2-7; no clear D gene. CDR3 length equals 14 residues. Trimming left V 2 bases short and J 5 bases short, with 13 bases between. Germline CDR1 KGHSH, CDR2 LQKENI. This CDR3 reads CASSPSPGSDEQYF. The DNA of the CDR3 is TGTGCCAGCTCACCATCTCCAGGATCGGACGAGCAGTACTTC.

This clone was detected only once. The DNA for the CDR3 is TGTGCCAGCAGCCGACCGCTTTTCGGGGACAGGATCGACGAGCAGTACTTC. This translates into CASSRPLFGDRIDEQYF. The chain employs TRBV5-4 and TRBJ2-7, with TRBD1 matching 8 bases. There are 17 residues in the CDR3. J lost 5 bases, V lost 4 bases, and 17 bases had no gene match. Germline lookup yields CDR1 SGHNT and CDR2 YYREEE (reference sequence).

The chain is built from TRBV3-1 (or the pseudogene TRBV3-2) and TRBJ1-4, with D possibly being TRBD1 (5 bases). The germline V gene encodes CDR1 LGHDT and CDR2 YNNKEL (reference sequence). The V and J ends lost 0 bases and 4 bases respectively, with 12 bases between them. This CDR3 is built from 16 residues. The CDR3 DNA reads as TGTGCCAGCAGCCAAGATCGGCAGGGATATAATGAAAAACTGTTTTTT. Encoded protein: CASSQDRQGYNEKLFF.

This clone was recorded only once. J is TRBJ2-6 and V is TRBV3-1 (or the pseudogene TRBV3-2), with D hard to call. Germline CDR1 and CDR2: LGHDT and YNNKEL (reference sequence). Trimming stripped 0 bases from V and 1 base from J, with 7 bases between. This CDR3 has 16 residues. The CDR3 sequence: CASSQDNGSGANVLTF. The CDR3 nucleotides read TGTGCCAGCAGCCAAGATAACGGGTCTGGGGCCAACGTCCTGACTTTC.

This chain joins TRBV29-1 and TRBJ1-6; D is unresolved. The CDR3 is made up of 13 amino acids. Germline CDR1 is SQVTM and CDR2 is ANQGSEA. V was cut by 5 bases and J by 6 bases, with 11 bases left in between. CDR3 amino acids: CSVREDANSPLHF. CDR3 DNA sequence: TGCAGCGTTCGGGAGGACGCTAATTCACCCCTCCACTTT.

This chain joins TRBV6-6 and TRBJ2-7; perhaps TRBD2 as D (6 bases). This CDR3 spans 13 amino acids. V was pared by 2 bases and J by 3 bases, with 8 bases between. Per the germline V gene, CDR1 is MNHNY and CDR2 is SVGAGI (reference sequence). CDR3 in amino acids: CASSYEGLYEQYF. The CDR3 DNA reads TGTGCCAGCAGTTACGAGGGACTCTACGAGCAGTACTTC.

The CDR3 DNA reads as TGTGCCAGCAGCTTAGAACAGTATAATTCACCCCTCCACTTT. Its protein product is CASSLEQYNSPLHF. This chain connects TRBV7-9 to TRBJ1-6; D is uncertain. Looked up from germline, CDR1 is SEHNR and CDR2 is FQNEAQ (reference sequence). Between the trimmed V and J ends, which lost 1 base and 4 bases, there was a span of 5 bases. The CDR3 length is 14 residues.

This rearrangement joins TRBV6-5 to TRBJ1-5; tentatively, D is TRBD1 (5 bases). The germline gives CDR1 MNHEY, CDR2 SVGAGI. V lost 3 bases to trimming and J lost 4 bases, with 10 bases between them. The CDR3 totals 14 residues. CDR3 protein: CASSYRGGNQPQHF. As DNA, the CDR3 is TGTGCCAGCAGTTATCGTGGGGGGAATCAGCCCCAGCATTTT.

The V gene is TRBV19, the J gene TRBJ2-7; 10 bases map to TRBD1. The CDR3 contains 14 residues. V shed 3 bases and J 2 bases; nucleotides not matched to a gene: 1. Germline V gives CDR1 LNHDA, CDR2 SQIVND (reference sequence). This CDR3 is CASSIGQGAYEQYF. The CDR3 bases are TGTGCCAGTAGTATCGGACAGGGGGCCTACGAGCAGTACTTC.